A single sample is the source of the 24 T cell receptor beta chains below, sequenced in a study of Graves' ophthalmopathy and Graves' hyperthyroidism. The study amplified TCR beta CDR3 regions using RNA transcripts. The workflow started with a first-round RT-PCR run with HTBI primers and then moved on to a second-round multiplex PCR. TCRdb reprocessed the multiplex PCR reads via MiXCR and lists one record per CDR3 protein. The sample contains 580,000 or so distinct CDR3 sequences, about 40% of which appear only once. Sequenced sample: peripheral blood or thyroid tissue (not recorded which). These receptors were collected from an adult man with Graves' hyperthyroidism.

This clonotype was observed at least ten times. The V call is TRBV12-3 or TRBV12-4, the J call TRBJ1-1; TRBD1 might be the D (5 bases). The CDR3 contains 12 residues. V was shortened by 2 bases and J by 7 bases, with 8 bases between the two germline ends. This CDR3 is CASSLSQGEAFF. DNA for the CDR3: TGTGCCAGCAGTTTAAGTCAGGGTGAAGCTTTCTTT.

This clonotype has ten or more counts. DNA for the CDR3: TGTGCTAGTGGCCTAGGGGGATTGGGCAATCAGCCCCAGCATTTT. It is translated as CASGLGGLGNQPQHF. The chain recombines TRBV12-5 with TRBJ1-5, with a weak D call TRBD1 (6 bases). V was pared by 6 bases and J by 2 bases, with 14 bases between. The CDR3 loop spans 15 amino acids. Germline values: CDR1 LGHNT, CDR2 FRNRAP.

This clonotype has just a few counts. CDR3 coding DNA: TGTGCCAGCAGCGTAGAGGGTTATAATTCACCCCTCCACTTT. Its protein is CASSVEGYNSPLHF. J is TRBJ1-6 and V is TRBV9; D unresolved. In germline, CDR1 is SGDLS, CDR2 YYNGEE. Trimming removed 0 bases at V and 4 bases at J, with 5 bases between. This CDR3 is 14 amino acids long.

In the case of this clonotype: This clone may be a read error of a much larger clone one base away. The V gene is TRBV15, the J gene TRBJ1-4; D remains unclear. The CDR3 spans 13 residues. Germline V gene sequence: CDR1 LNHNV, CDR2 YYDKDF (reference sequence). Trimming removed 3 bases from V and 4 bases from J, with 6 bases in between. This CDR3 reads CATSRTRNEKLFF. DNA of the CDR3: TGTGCCACCAGCAGGACACGTAATGAAAAACTGTTTTTT.

This clonotype came up many times. The V and J genes are TRBV20-1 and TRBJ1-1; D is possibly TRBD1 (5 bases). The V gene lost 5 bases and the J gene lost 1 base, with 11 bases spanning the gap. Per germline, CDR1 DFQATT and CDR2 SNEGSKA (reference sequence). The CDR3 spans 13 residues. The CDR3 here is CSAWDRRNTEAFF. CDR3 sequence (DNA): TGCAGTGCTTGGGACCGCAGGAACACTGAAGCTTTCTTT.

To note about this clonotype: A junction end diverges from the germline sequence, so it may reflect a read error. The V call is TRBV7-7, the J call TRBJ2-3; no reliable D call. The CDR3 has 14 residues. Germline CDR1 reads SSHAT; CDR2 reads FNYEAQ (reference sequence). CDR3 loop: CASSLAPESDTQYF. The CDR3 region has the DNA TGTGCTAGCAGCTTAGCCCCCGAGTCGGATACGCAGTATTTT.

This clonotype was seen at least ten times. The chain couples TRBV4-1 to TRBJ1-5, with no clear D. Per the germline V gene, CDR1 is MGHRA and CDR2 is YSYEKL. The CDR3 covers 14 residues. V shed 4 bases and J shed 4 bases, with 11 bases lying between them. Here the CDR3 reads CASSPAMGNQPQHF. CDR3 DNA sequence: TGCGCCAGCAGCCCTGCGATGGGGAATCAGCCCCAGCATTTT.

This clonotype was found a few times. The V gene is TRBV25-1, the J gene TRBJ2-7, with a tentative D call TRBD2 (5 bases). Matching the DNA end better, TRBJ2-1 makes the J call doubtful. The CDR3 is 13 amino acids. Per the germline V gene, CDR1 is MGHDK and CDR2 is SYGVNS. The CDR3 spells CASSWGVGVEQFF. The DNA for the CDR3 is TGTGCCAGCAGTTGGGGAGTAGGCGTCGAGCAGTTCTTC.

This clonotype was counted ten times or more. The rearrangement joins TRBV6-5 to TRBJ2-7, with a possible D match to TRBD1 (6 bases). V was shortened by 5 bases and J by 4 bases, with 12 bases between the two germline ends. CDR3 length: 13 residues. In germline, CDR1 is MNHEY, CDR2 SVGAGI. CDR3 coding DNA: TGTGCCAGCAGTGGGTGGACAGTTTACGAGCAGTACTTC. This sequence encodes CASSGWTVYEQYF.

The table lists this clonotype with many counts. The J gene is TRBJ2-7, the V gene TRBV7-9, with a possible D match to TRBD1 (5 bases). Germline V CDR1 and CDR2: SEHNR, FQNEAQ (reference sequence). The CDR3 is 15 residues long. V dropped 2 bases and J dropped 0 bases, with 11 bases sitting between them. The CDR3 region is CASSLSAGNSYEQYF. CDR3 coding DNA: TGTGCCAGCAGCTTATCCGCAGGGAACTCCTACGAGCAGTACTTC.

This clonotype showed up just a few times. The chain joins TRBV30 to TRBJ2-5; 8 bases line up with TRBD2. This CDR3 spans 13 amino acids. Per the germline V gene, CDR1 is GTSNPN and CDR2 is SVGIG (reference sequence). Trimming removed 2 bases from V and 3 bases from J; junction bases left unmatched: 2. The CDR3 region has the DNA TGTGCCTGGAGTACTAGCGGAGAAGAGACCCAGTACTTC. Translation: CAWSTSGEETQYF.

J is TRBJ1-1 and V is TRBV19, with TRBD1 as a possible D gene (6 bases). CDR1 is LNHDA, CDR2 SQIVND, per germline (reference sequence). There are 13 residues in the CDR3. V was pared by 6 bases and J by 9 bases, with 17 bases between. CDR3: CASRSRGRDKAFF. CDR3 nucleotides: TGTGCCAGTAGATCAAGGGGCCGGGACAAAGCTTTCTTT.

The chain carries TRBV6-5 and TRBJ1-3; no firm D call. V lost 6 bases and J 6 bases, leaving 12 bases between the germline ends. The V gene's germline CDR1 is MNHEY and CDR2 SVGAGI. CDR3 size: 13 residues. CDR3 nucleotide sequence: TGTGCCAGCAGGAACGAGAATCCAAACACCATATATTTT. It specifies CASRNENPNTIYF.

Ten or more counts support this clonotype. J is TRBJ2-5 and V is TRBV2; TRBD2 is a possible D gene (5 bases). V was clipped by 7 bases and J by 3 bases, with 9 bases between them. This CDR3 is built from 12 residues. Germline lookup yields CDR1 SNHLY and CDR2 FYNNEI. The CDR3 nucleotides read TGTGCCAGCATTCAGGAGGAAGAGACCCAGTACTTC. Protein: CASIQEEETQYF.

This clonotype was counted between two and nine times. The J gene is TRBJ2-7, the V gene TRBV6-2 or TRBV6-3, with 8 bases identical to TRBD1. This CDR3 comprises 12 residues. V trimming: 10 bases; J trimming: 3 bases; junction bases outside the gene matches: 5. Germline loops: CDR1 MNHEY, CDR2 SVGEGT. The CDR3 loop is CATDDRGYEQYF. The CDR3 DNA sequence: TGTGCCACCGACGACAGGGGCTACGAGCAGTACTTC.

This clonotype was counted only a few times. This rearrangement joins TRBV7-9 to TRBJ2-1, with TRBD2 identical over 12 bases. V was clipped by 3 bases and J by 8 bases; unmatched bases: 5. CDR1 is SEHNR and CDR2 is FQNEAQ in the germline V gene (reference sequence). CDR3 length: 15 amino acids. DNA of the CDR3: TGTGCCAGCAGCTTGACTAGCGGGAGAAGCGATGAGCAGTTCTTC. It yields the protein CASSLTSGRSDEQFF.

This clonotype was picked up many times. The chain joins TRBV7-8 to TRBJ2-7; 7 bases are shared with TRBD1. CDR1 SGHVS and CDR2 FQNEAQ come from the germline V gene. There are 17 residues in the CDR3. Unmatched junction bases numbered 9, after V lost 1 base and J lost 0 bases. This CDR3 is CASSLGRAGGTSYEQYF. The CDR3 nucleotides read TGTGCCAGCAGCTTAGGCCGAGCAGGGGGAACCTCCTACGAGCAGTACTTC.

Many counts were recorded for this clonotype. The rearrangement joins TRBV24-1 to TRBJ1-3; 8 bases are shared with TRBD1. The V segment lost 5 bases and the J segment 0 bases; nucleotides outside the gene matches: 11. Germline V gives CDR1 KGHDR, CDR2 SFDVKD. The CDR3 contains 18 residues. The DNA of the CDR3 is TGTGCCACCAGTGTACGGGACAGGCCACCCAGCTCTGGAAACACCATATATTTT. It specifies CATSVRDRPPSSGNTIYF.

The chain couples TRBV6-5 to TRBJ2-7; 9 bases are shared with TRBD1. The CDR3 sequence is 15 residues long. Looked up from germline, CDR1 is MNHEY and CDR2 is SVGAGI. V shed 5 bases and J 0 bases; nucleotides not matched to a gene: 5. The CDR3 nucleotides read TGTGCCAGCAGTGAACGGACAGGGGCCTCCTACGAGCAGTACTTC. Its translation is CASSERTGASYEQYF.

This clonotype came up many times. This chain joins TRBV2 and TRBJ1-5, with D possibly being TRBD1 (6 bases). Trimming pared 1 base from V and 2 bases from J, leaving 9 bases between. Germline assignment: CDR1 SNHLY and CDR2 FYNNEI. The CDR3 totals 15 residues. The DNA of the CDR3 is TGTGCCAGCAGTGAAGTACAGGGCGGCAATCAGCCCCAGCATTTT. Encoded protein: CASSEVQGGNQPQHF. Together with reference TRBV2 and TRBJ1-5, the CDR3 gives the full variable domain: EPEVTQTPSHQVTQMGQEVILRCVPISNHLYFYWYRQILGQKVEFLVSFYNNEISEKSEIFDDQFSVERPDGSNFTLKIRSTKLEDSAMYFCASSEVQGGNQPQHFGDGTRLSIL.

Worth noting for this clonotype: The junction does not match germline at one end; this may be a read error. The V call is TRBV9, the J call TRBJ1-1; D is unresolved. Germline loops: CDR1 SGDLS, CDR2 YYNGEE. This CDR3 has 14 amino acids. Here the CDR3 DNA reads TGTGCCAGCGGCGTAGCCGAGCGCTACACTGAAGCTTTCTTT. Encoded protein: CASGVAERYTEAFF.

This clonotype was counted ten times or more. V is TRBV7-9 and J is TRBJ1-5; TRBD1 is a possible D gene (5 bases). The CDR3 spans 15 residues. With 4 bases removed from V and 5 bases from J, the gap between germline ends came to 15 bases. Germline V CDR1 and CDR2: SEHNR, FQNEAQ (reference sequence). CDR3 protein: CASSSGGVGDQPQHF. As DNA, the CDR3 is TGTGCCAGCAGCTCCGGGGGGGTAGGGGATCAGCCCCAGCATTTT.

This chain links TRBV2 with TRBJ2-7; 7 nucleotides line up with TRBD1. The CDR3 sequence is 13 residues long. Trimming removed 10 bases from V and 2 bases from J; junction bases left unmatched: 8. The germline gives CDR1 SNHLY, CDR2 FYNNEI. The CDR3 loop reads CANRQGPTYEQYF. The CDR3 DNA is TGTGCCAACAGACAGGGTCCAACCTACGAGCAGTACTTC. The whole variable domain, remainder taken from reference TRBV2 and TRBJ2-7, is EPEVTQTPSHQVTQMGQEVILRCVPISNHLYFYWYRQILGQKVEFLVSFYNNEISEKSEIFDDQFSVERPDGSNFTLKIRSTKLEDSAMYFCANRQGPTYEQYFGPGTRLTVT.

V usage is TRBV5-8 and J usage is TRBJ2-2; no clear D gene. The CDR3 sequence is 17 residues long. V was shortened by 0 bases and J by 1 base, with 13 bases between the two germline ends. The germline V gene encodes CDR1 SGHTS and CDR2 YDEGEE. The CDR3 spells CASSLAGLALNTGELFF. Written as DNA, the CDR3 is TGTGCCAGCAGCTTGGCGGGTCTCGCTCTGAACACCGGGGAGCTGTTTTTT.